This T cell receptor beta chain was documented in a study of cytomegalovirus exposure and HLA in healthy donors (dated 2017 in TCRdb). Notes on the research overall: The 666 repertoires of the first cohort and the 110 or so validation repertoires were produced on the same platform, according to a later analysis. High-throughput TCR immunosequencing, statistical association of individual TCRs with disease status, and machine learning were combined to predict cytomegalovirus infection status. The study aimed to test whether cataloging public T cell receptors could reveal signatures of past pathogen exposure. Besides the first cohort of more than 650 subjects, a separate validation cohort made up of roughly 120 different subjects was used. General findings and caveats noted by the study authors: The study gave a list of around 170 TCR beta chains associated with cytomegalovirus. A later analysis had no HLA typing for the validation cohort, so co-occurrence there was scored across all 110 or so repertoires. In vitro tests confirmed that a few of the cytomegalovirus-associated TCR beta chains recognize cytomegalovirus antigens. Most TCR sequences were seen in very few donors, while some public TCRs were found in many individuals. Cytomegalovirus status was reported to be diagnosed by the classifier with high specificity and sensitivity in both the original and validation cohorts. In a later analysis, TCRs clustered in the first cohort were found to also tend to co-occur in the roughly 120 validation repertoires, with around 94% of cluster scores above 0. The authors suggested that the approach could potentially be extended to other disease states and immunological phenotypes.

The library relied on the immunoSEQ multiplex PCR assay. As for how the authors treated the data: A statistical classification framework was built to diagnose cytomegalovirus status from the catalog of TCR beta chain sequences. As stored in TCRdb, this immuneACCESS dataset retains in-frame rearrangements with V and J assigned. A fraction of the clones does not appear; measured against another copy, unresolved V genes explain less than half of the discrepancy, and the remainder lacks a known reason. V and J calls and clone size are as listed in that table; D and trimming were resolved from the DNA. The sample table holds about 220,000 clones, of which approximately 86% were seen once. The ten largest clones take up over 2.5% of the sample. Donors formed part of the validation cohort, which comprised fewer than 150 subjects and was distinct from the first cohort of under 750 subjects. This clone appeared a single time. Its antigen has not been determined. Per-base quality was not reported, and no clone a single base away is much larger than it.

The germline V gene specifies SGHRS as CDR1 and YFSETQ as CDR2. The V end loses 0 bases and the J end loses 4 bases, and a stretch of 7 bases separates them. Spanning cysteine to phenylalanine, the CDR3 consists of 13 amino acids. Of the read, only the CDR3 DNA is kept; its 39 bases are in frame from base 1. This TCR derives from a woman in her late teens or twenties in good health and CMV-seronegative. This sequence uses TRBV5-1 and TRBJ1-2, with TRBD1 perhaps the D gene, on 5 matching bases. Sequenced input: PBMCs. CDR3 region: CASSLDRIYGYTF. The sequenced DNA is TGCGCCAGCAGCTTGGACAGGATCTATGGCTACACCTTC.